This T cell receptor beta chain emerged from a study of cytomegalovirus exposure and HLA in healthy donors. This CDR3 is built from 15 residues. V shed 2 bases and J shed 1 base, with 9 bases lying between them. Germline CDR1 SGHNT, CDR2 YENEEA. The PCR made use of 60 Vbeta and 13 Jbeta primers. Profiling relied on immunoSEQ multiplex PCR, and the TCRdb table lists in-frame clones only, not all of them. The sample records roughly 140,000 clones, about 75% being singletons. Whole-study findings and limits: Rare TCR sequences dominated, though some public TCRs recurred in many donors. Across HLA loci, a later analysis found differing TCR association rates, with DRB1 most and HLA-C fewest. Altogether, about 160 TCR beta chains were recorded as cytomegalovirus-associated. The sole available immune exposure information was CMV serostatus.

As for this clone: Its specificity is unknown.

The chain is built from TRBV11-3 and TRBJ2-1; tentatively, D is TRBD2 (6 bases). The sample comprised PBMCs. The clonotype comes from a woman under 40 in good health and CMV-seronegative. The CDR3 spells CASSLPGGSYNEQFF. In nucleotides, the CDR3 is TGTGCCAGCAGCTTACCCGGGGGATCCTACAATGAGCAGTTCTTC.